These 16 T cell receptor beta chains were all obtained from the same sample, sequenced in a study of cytomegalovirus exposure and HLA in healthy donors. The PCR contained 60 Vbeta and 13 Jbeta primers. Sequencing was performed with immunoSEQ multiplex PCR; in TCRdb, only in-frame clones are kept and a portion is missing. This table holds about 220,000 clones, around 76% found once. Sequenced material: PBMCs. These receptor sequences come from a man younger than 35 in good health and CMV-seronegative.

J is TRBJ2-7 and V is TRBV10-3; TRBD1 might be the D (8 bases). Germline-derived CDR1 and CDR2 are ENHRY and SYGVKD. CDR3 size: 14 residues. The V gene lost 8 bases and the J gene lost 0 bases, with 14 bases spanning the gap. CDR3 nucleotides: TGTGCCATCGGGGGGGACAGGAGCTCCTACGAGCAGTACTTC. It is translated as CAIGGDRSSYEQYF.

The rearrangement joins TRBV6-5 to TRBJ1-2; 7 bases are shared with TRBD1. CDR3 length: 11 amino acids. Germline V gene sequence: CDR1 MNHEY, CDR2 SVGAGI. V trimming: 6 bases; J trimming: 7 bases; junction bases outside the gene matches: 2. CDR3 DNA sequence: TGTGCCAGCAGCCAGGGGGGTGGCTACACCTTC. Amino acids: CASSQGGGYTF.

V usage is TRBV7-9 and J usage is TRBJ2-6; 7 bases fit TRBD1. The ends lost 5 bases at V and 4 bases at J; junction bases unmatched: 11. Germline CDR1 SEHNR, CDR2 FQNEAQ (reference sequence). The CDR3 has 17 amino acids. Here the CDR3 reads CASSPAKTGSGANVLTF. For the CDR3, the DNA is TGTGCCAGCAGCCCAGCCAAGACAGGGTCCGGGGCCAACGTCCTGACTTTC.

This clone has a handful of counts. The V gene is TRBV6-5, the J gene TRBJ1-1; D remains unclear. Germline V gene sequence: CDR1 MNHEY, CDR2 SVGAGI. The CDR3 loop spans 13 amino acids. Trimming shortened V by 0 bases and J by 7 bases, and 9 bases separated the two germline ends. The CDR3 reads CASSYSSWHEAFF. The CDR3, as DNA: TGTGCCAGCAGTTACTCGTCTTGGCATGAAGCTTTCTTT.

V usage is TRBV2 and J usage is TRBJ2-1; 8 positions match TRBD2. The CDR3 covers 15 residues. V trimming: 6 bases; J trimming: 2 bases; junction bases outside the gene matches: 6. The germline V gene has CDR1 SNHLY and CDR2 FYNNEI. The CDR3 DNA reads TGTGCCAGCAGGACAACTAGCGGTACCTACAATGAGCAGTTCTTC. This translates into CASRTTSGTYNEQFF.

This clone was counted between two and nine times. This chain joins TRBV28 and TRBJ2-1, with a tentative D call TRBD2 (6 bases). The CDR3 sequence is 15 residues long. V lost 4 bases, J lost 6 bases, and 16 bases lay in between. Looked up from germline, CDR1 is MDHEN and CDR2 is SYDVKM. The CDR3 nucleotides are TGTGCCAGCAGTTCCAGTGGGAGGTTGAGCAATGAGCAGTTCTTC. Its protein product is CASSSSGRLSNEQFF. Supplemented by reference TRBV28 and TRBJ2-1, the full variable domain reads DVKVTQSSRYLVKRTGEKVFLECVQDMDHENMFWYRQDPGLGLRLIYFSYDVKMKEKGDIPEGYSVSREKKERFSLILESASTNQTSMYLCASSSSGRLSNEQFFGPGTRLTVL.

CDR3 sequence reads: CASSENGAGAYEQYF. The CDR3 DNA reads TGTGCCAGCAGTGAAAATGGGGCGGGGGCCTACGAGCAGTACTTC. The chain uses TRBV6-1 and TRBJ2-7, with 7 nucleotides matching TRBD2. The CDR3 length is 15 residues. The J segment lost 2 bases and the V segment lost 2 bases, leaving 6 bases of the junction unmatched. The germline gives CDR1 MNHNS, CDR2 SASEGT.

A single count supports this clone. Germline is not matched at one junction end, which may reflect a read error. V usage is TRBV5-1 and J usage is TRBJ2-5; TRBD1 matches 7 bases. Germline-derived CDR1 and CDR2 are SGHRS and YFSETQ. The CDR3 has 11 amino acids. This chain's CDR3 is CASRGTEAQYF. Here the CDR3 DNA reads TGCGCCAGTAGGGGGACAGAGGCCCAGTACTTC.

The chain is built from TRBV7-9 and TRBJ1-1; tentatively, D is TRBD1 (6 bases). CDR3 length equals 15 residues. V was clipped by 4 bases and J by 2 bases, with 14 bases between them. Germline-derived CDR1 and CDR2 are SEHNR and FQNEAQ (reference sequence). The CDR3 nucleotides are TGTGCCAGCAGCTCGAAGGACAGAATTAACACTGAAGCTTTCTTT. Amino acid sequence: CASSSKDRINTEAFF.

The rearrangement links TRBV9 to TRBJ2-5; D is uncertain. The germline CDR1 and CDR2 sequences are SGDLS and YYNGEE. The CDR3 length is 13 residues. Trimming stripped 0 bases from V and 3 bases from J, with 6 bases between. The CDR3 spells CASSVGAEETQYF. Here the CDR3 DNA reads TGTGCCAGCAGCGTAGGGGCCGAAGAGACCCAGTACTTC.

This sequence joins TRBV27 and TRBJ2-1; tentatively, D is TRBD1 (6 bases). CDR3 length: 15 amino acids. Germline loops: CDR1 MNHEY, CDR2 SMNVEV (reference sequence). V was clipped by 7 bases and J by 4 bases, with 17 bases between them. CDR3 protein: CASTPLQGGYNEQFF. The CDR3 region has the DNA TGTGCCAGCACCCCATTACAGGGCGGGTACAATGAGCAGTTCTTC.

This clone was seen a handful of times. The chain carries TRBV28 and TRBJ1-4; 8 bases map to TRBD1. CDR3 length: 14 residues. V trimming: 6 bases; J trimming: 7 bases; junction bases outside the gene matches: 7. Germline V gene lookup returns CDR1 MDHEN and CDR2 SYDVKM. The chain's CDR3 is CASSPSGGFEKLFF. The CDR3, as DNA: TGTGCCAGCAGCCCATCAGGGGGCTTTGAAAAACTGTTTTTT.

The chain links TRBV29-1 to TRBJ1-2; 7 bases map to TRBD1. The CDR3 runs 11 residues. The germline CDR1 and CDR2 sequences are SQVTM and ANQGSEA. Trimming cost V 6 bases and J 4 bases; bases outside gene matches: 2. The CDR3 loop is CSVDRTYGYTF. The DNA of the CDR3 is TGCAGCGTGGACAGGACCTATGGCTACACCTTC.

Notes on this clone: Other DNA sequences within the sample encode an identical CDR3. The chain couples TRBV29-1 to TRBJ2-1, with 12 bases identical to TRBD2. Germline CDR1 SQVTM, CDR2 ANQGSEA. The CDR3 consists of 17 residues. Trimming at V came to 1 base and at J to 0 bases, leaving 4 bases not matched to a gene. The CDR3 reads CSVEGTSGKSSYNEQFF. CDR3 DNA: TGCAGCGTTGAAGGGACTAGCGGGAAGAGCTCCTACAATGAGCAGTTCTTC.

In this sample, this clone turned up once. V usage is TRBV28 and J usage is TRBJ1-2; the D gene is possibly TRBD1 (5 bases). Germline V CDR1 and CDR2: MDHEN, SYDVKM. The V and J ends lost 5 bases and 6 bases respectively, with 13 bases between them. This CDR3 contains 13 residues. Written as DNA, the CDR3 is TGTGCCAGCAGTGTGGGGGGGAAGGATGGCTACACCTTC. Translation: CASSVGGKDGYTF.

The chain is built from TRBV7-9 and TRBJ1-2; 7 bases fit TRBD1. The V segment lost 1 base and the J segment 7 bases; nucleotides outside the gene matches: 3. The CDR3 is 13 residues long. CDR1 and CDR2 from the germline V gene are SEHNR and FQNEAQ (reference sequence). The CDR3 coding sequence is TGTGCCAGCAGCTTAGACAGGGGCGGTGGCTACACCTTC. Its protein is CASSLDRGGGYTF.